A single sample gave rise to the 19 T cell receptor beta chains below, sequenced in a study of OX40 agonist ivuxolimab in advanced cancers. Produced via immunoSEQ multiplex PCR; TCRdb's table is partial and in-frame only. In the table there are about 85,000 clones, approximately 79% of which are singletons. Sequenced material: CD4+ or CD8+ T cells sorted from blood, taken in a trial of the OX40 agonist ivuxolimab. These receptor sequences come from an adult with an advanced solid tumor such as melanoma, head and neck, liver or kidney cancer.

The V call is TRBV6-1, the J call TRBJ1-2, with 8 positions matching TRBD1. The ends lost 6 bases at V and 2 bases at J; junction bases unmatched: 5. The CDR3 is 14 residues long. CDR1 is MNHNS, CDR2 SASEGT, per germline. The CDR3 reads CASRPGGGNYGYTF. CDR3 nucleotide sequence: TGTGCCAGCAGGCCAGGGGGCGGGAACTATGGCTACACCTTC.

This chain connects TRBV5-6 to TRBJ2-7; tentative D call: TRBD2 (5 bases). From germline, CDR1 is SGHDT and CDR2 YYEEEE. CDR3 length: 15 residues. V lost 3 bases and J lost 0, with 13 bases in between. The DNA for the CDR3 is TGTGCCAGCAGCTCCTATTTTGGGAGCTCCTACGAGCAGTACTTC. Protein: CASSSYFGSSYEQYF.

On this clone: The sample carries other DNA sequences with the same CDR3. The chain carries TRBV9 and TRBJ1-4; TRBD1 matches at 7 bases. Germline values: CDR1 SGDLS, CDR2 YYNGEE. The CDR3 runs 13 residues. V shed 4 bases and J 14 bases; nucleotides not matched to a gene: 11. The CDR3 here is CASSRDSLDGLFF. The CDR3 coding sequence is TGTGCCAGCAGCCGGGACAGTCTTGATGGGCTGTTTTTT.

The rearrangement links TRBV9 to TRBJ1-1; 10 bases match TRBD1. The CDR3 covers 15 residues. The junction had 10 bases not matched to a gene; V was cut back by 3 bases and J by 8 bases. The V gene's germline CDR1 is SGDLS and CDR2 YYNGEE. The CDR3 reads CASSARGTGVGEAFF. The CDR3 bases are TGTGCCAGCAGCGCGCGCGGGACAGGGGTTGGGGAAGCTTTCTTT.

This CDR3 reads CASKTGPGSPLHF. The DNA of the CDR3 is TGTGCCAGTAAAACCGGTCCGGGTTCACCCCTCCACTTT. The rearrangement links TRBV19 to TRBJ1-6; D gene ambiguous. V was cut by 7 bases and J by 9 bases, with 13 bases left in between. This CDR3 is 13 amino acids long. Germline assignment: CDR1 LNHDA and CDR2 SQIVND (reference sequence).

The chain combines TRBV11-1 with TRBJ2-1; weak D call: TRBD1 (5 bases). Between the trimmed V and J ends, which lost 1 base and 7 bases, there was a span of 11 bases. The CDR3 runs 14 residues. Germline V gene data show CDR1 as SGHAT and CDR2 as FQDESV (reference sequence). The CDR3 DNA is TGTGCCAGCAGCTTAGGGGCCGCAGGGAATGAGCAGTTCTTC. It encodes CASSLGAAGNEQFF. The whole variable domain, remainder taken from reference TRBV11-1 and TRBJ2-1, is EAEVAQSPRYKITEKSQAVAFWCDPISGHATLYWYRQILGQGPELLVQFQDESVVDDSQLPKDRFSAERLKGVDSTLKIQPAELGDSAMYLCASSLGAAGNEQFFGPGTRLTVL.

The chain is built from TRBV7-2 and TRBJ2-3; no firm D call. V lost 2 bases to trimming and J lost 6 bases, with 9 bases between them. Germline assignment: CDR1 SGHTA and CDR2 FQGNSA. The CDR3 is made up of 13 amino acids. This chain's CDR3 is CASSLREKDTQYF. CDR3 in DNA: TGTGCCAGCAGCTTAAGAGAGAAGGATACGCAGTATTTT.

The chain carries TRBV29-1 and TRBJ2-3; no definite D call. This CDR3 comprises 11 residues. Germline loops: CDR1 SQVTM, CDR2 ANQGSEA. CDR3: CMGYSTDTQYF. The CDR3 coding sequence is TGCATGGGCTACAGCACAGATACGCAGTATTTT.

The table lists this clone with a count of one. The rearrangement uses TRBV7-9 and TRBJ2-3, with D perhaps matching TRBD2 (7 bases). This CDR3 is built from 16 residues. The ends were cut back, 4 bases at V and 4 bases at J, with 18 bases in the middle. Per germline, CDR1 SEHNR and CDR2 FQNEAQ (reference sequence). In nucleotides, the CDR3 is TGTGCCAGCAGCTCCAACGGGGGGCGAGGGGCAGATACGCAGTATTTT. It yields the protein CASSSNGGRGADTQYF.

J is TRBJ2-1 and V is TRBV4-3, with 12 bases matching TRBD2. J was trimmed by 8 bases and V by 5 bases; bases with no gene match: 4. The CDR3 runs to 14 residues. Looked up from germline, CDR1 is LGHNA and CDR2 is YSLEER. The CDR3, as DNA: TGCGCCAGCAGCGCCCGACTAGCGGGAGATGAGCAGTTCTTC. Its translation is CASSARLAGDEQFF.

V is TRBV5-1 and J is TRBJ2-5, with D unresolved. The CDR3 runs 13 residues. Trimming stripped 1 base from V and 5 bases from J, with 9 bases between. Germline V lookup: CDR1 SGHRS, CDR2 YFSETQ. This chain's CDR3 is CASSLFSGETQYF. The CDR3 bases are TGCGCCAGCAGCTTGTTTTCCGGGGAGACCCAGTACTTC. Combining the CDR3 with reference TRBV5-1 and TRBJ2-5 gives the whole variable domain KAGVTQTPRYLIKTRGQQVTLSCSPISGHRSVSWYQQTPGQGLQFLFEYFSETQRNKGNFPGRFSGRQFSNSRSEMNVSTLELGDSALYLCASSLFSGETQYFGPGTRLLVL.

This clone was seen only once. The genes are TRBV19 and TRBJ2-2; maybe TRBD1 (5 bases). Germline V gene sequence: CDR1 LNHDA, CDR2 SQIVND (reference sequence). V lost 0 bases to trimming and J lost 1 base, with 9 bases between them. The length of the CDR3 is 16 residues. The CDR3 protein is CASSIETGVNTGELFF. The CDR3, as DNA: TGTGCCAGTAGTATAGAAACAGGTGTGAACACCGGGGAGCTGTTTTTT.

The CDR3 region has the DNA TGTGCCAGCAGTGAAACGAAGGGTGGCGGGCAGCCCCAGCATTTT. This translates into CASSETKGGGQPQHF. The genes are TRBV2 and TRBJ1-5; D gene unclear. V was shortened by 2 bases and J by 7 bases, with 15 bases between the two germline ends. The CDR3 contains 15 residues. Germline V gene sequence: CDR1 SNHLY, CDR2 FYNNEI.

The rearrangement links TRBV27 to TRBJ1-4; the D gene is possibly TRBD1 (5 bases). This CDR3 has 16 residues. Germline V lookup: CDR1 MNHEY, CDR2 SMNVEV (reference sequence). V lost 8 bases and J lost 3, with 19 bases in between. DNA of the CDR3: TGTGCCAGCTCCAATGGAGGGGTCGGGGCTAATGAAAAACTGTTTTTT. Its protein is CASSNGGVGANEKLFF.

DNA for the CDR3: TGTGCCAGCAGTTTACAGGCCGCCTACAATGAGCAGTTCTTC. Protein sequence: CASSLQAAYNEQFF. This chain connects TRBV28 to TRBJ2-1; D unresolved. The ends were cut back, 2 bases at V and 2 bases at J, with 7 bases in the middle. The CDR3 extends over 14 amino acids. CDR1 is MDHEN, CDR2 SYDVKM, per germline. Together with reference TRBV28 and TRBJ2-1, the CDR3 gives the full variable domain: DVKVTQSSRYLVKRTGEKVFLECVQDMDHENMFWYRQDPGLGLRLIYFSYDVKMKEKGDIPEGYSVSREKKERFSLILESASTNQTSMYLCASSLQAAYNEQFFGPGTRLTVL.

V gene TRBV27 combines with J gene TRBJ2-2; D ambiguous. The CDR3 spans 14 residues. Germline loops: CDR1 MNHEY, CDR2 SMNVEV (reference sequence). V was trimmed by 7 bases and J by 2 bases, leaving 11 bases between them. DNA of the CDR3: TGTGCCAGCAAGGTCGGCGGCAACACCGGGGAGCTGTTTTTT. Its protein product is CASKVGGNTGELFF.

The rearrangement uses TRBV28 and TRBJ1-2; TRBD1 matches at 7 bases. J gave up 4 bases and V 5 bases, and 4 bases lay outside the gene matches. The CDR3 runs to 13 residues. In germline, CDR1 is MDHEN, CDR2 SYDVKM. The CDR3 sequence: CASSLGGGYGYTF. The CDR3 DNA sequence: TGTGCCAGCAGTCTAGGGGGCGGCTATGGCTACACCTTC.

The V and J genes are TRBV7-7 and TRBJ2-7; D ambiguous. Germline V gene sequence: CDR1 SSHAT, CDR2 FNYEAQ (reference sequence). Trimming stripped 3 bases from V and 0 bases from J, with 6 bases between. This CDR3 contains 13 residues. The CDR3 DNA reads TGTGCCAGCAGCTTTGCTATCTCCTACGAGCAGTACTTC. Its protein product is CASSFAISYEQYF.

This clone was seen once. The chain uses TRBV18 and TRBJ2-4; D not certain. CDR3 length: 16 amino acids. Trimming removed 2 bases from V and 0 bases from J, with 11 bases in between. Germline-derived CDR1 and CDR2 are KGHSH and LQKENI. DNA of the CDR3: TGTGCCAGCTCACCAACCGTGCCCAGAGCCAAAAACATTCAGTACTTC. Protein product: CASSPTVPRAKNIQYF.